Presented here are 15 T cell receptor beta chains from one specimen sequenced in a study of cytomegalovirus exposure and HLA in healthy donors. PCR employed 60 Vbeta and 13 Jbeta primers. Some clones are missing from TCRdb's copy, which holds only in-frame ones; the method was immunoSEQ multiplex PCR. The sample has under 200,000 clones, roughly 67% seen once. Material: PBMCs. These receptors were obtained from a woman aged 18-35 years in good health and CMV-seropositive.

The chain has TRBV4-2 and TRBJ1-5, with D possibly matching TRBD1 (6 bases). Germline CDR1 and CDR2: LGHNA and YNFKEQ. The CDR3 sequence is 14 residues long. Deletions cut 4 bases from V and 5 bases from J, with 12 bases between. The CDR3 loop reads CASSPGQKDQPQHF. The CDR3 DNA reads as TGTGCCAGCAGCCCCGGACAGAAAGATCAGCCCCAGCATTTT.

J is TRBJ1-4 and V is TRBV28; TRBD1 matches at 7 bases. The trim removed 9 bases at V and 5 bases at J, leaving 6 bases unmatched. In germline, CDR1 is MDHEN, CDR2 SYDVKM. This CDR3 contains 13 residues. The chain's CDR3 is CASQDRPNEKLFF. CDR3 coding DNA: TGTGCCAGTCAGGACAGGCCCAATGAAAAACTGTTTTTT. Combining the CDR3 with reference TRBV28 and TRBJ1-4 gives the whole variable domain DVKVTQSSRYLVKRTGEKVFLECVQDMDHENMFWYRQDPGLGLRLIYFSYDVKMKEKGDIPEGYSVSREKKERFSLILESASTNQTSMYLCASQDRPNEKLFFGSGTQLSVL.

This CDR3 is CASRNLGVGNQPQHF. CDR3 nucleotides: TGTGCCAGCAGGAATTTAGGGGTCGGCAATCAGCCCCAGCATTTT. The genes are TRBV27 and TRBJ1-5; D might be TRBD1 (5 bases). CDR3 size: 15 residues. Germline CDR1 MNHEY, CDR2 SMNVEV (reference sequence). Trimming took 6 bases from V and 2 from J, leaving 14 bases between them.

As DNA, the CDR3 is TGTGCCAGCAGCCAAGGACTCAATGAGCAGTTCTTC. Its protein product is CASSQGLNEQFF. The rearrangement links TRBV14 to TRBJ2-1; D not certain. The ends were cut back, 1 base at V and 6 bases at J, with 4 bases in the middle. Germline values: CDR1 SGHDN, CDR2 FVKESK. This CDR3 is 12 amino acids long.

The gene calls are TRBV28 and TRBJ1-5; no firm D call. The CDR3 is 14 amino acids. Trimming removed 8 bases at V and 3 bases at J, with 14 bases between. Germline CDR1 is MDHEN and CDR2 is SYDVKM. This chain's CDR3 is CASSAGEDNQPQHF. The CDR3 DNA is TGTGCCAGCTCCGCCGGGGAGGACAATCAGCCCCAGCATTTT.

The V and J genes are TRBV27 and TRBJ1-6, with D maybe TRBD1 (5 bases). This CDR3 is 13 amino acids long. Germline V lookup: CDR1 MNHEY, CDR2 SMNVEV (reference sequence). V lost 6 bases and J lost 7, with 10 bases in between. CDR3 sequence reads: CASSPGLNSPLHF. Here the CDR3 DNA reads TGTGCCAGCAGCCCAGGGTTAAATTCACCCCTCCACTTT.

The chain employs TRBV27 and TRBJ2-1, with D maybe TRBD2 (5 bases). The CDR3 is 14 amino acids. The germline V gene encodes CDR1 MNHEY and CDR2 SMNVEV (reference sequence). V was pared by 6 bases and J by 9 bases, with 18 bases between. CDR3 loop: CASSLSREIGEQFF. The CDR3 DNA follows: TGTGCCAGCAGCCTAAGTCGGGAAATTGGTGAGCAGTTCTTC.

Turning to this clone: The junction departs from the called germline gene at one end, perhaps through a read error. The V gene is TRBV5-1, the J gene TRBJ1-1, with TRBD1 as a possible D gene (5 bases). Germline V gene sequence: CDR1 SGHRS, CDR2 YFSETQ. This CDR3 comprises 16 residues. The CDR3 reads CASRLGRTKGNTEAFF. The DNA for the CDR3 is TGCGCCAGCAGATTGGGAAGGACAAAGGGGAACACTGAAGCTTTCTTT.

J is TRBJ1-4 and V is TRBV19; tentative D call: TRBD1 (6 bases). The V end lost 2 bases, the J end lost 6 bases, and 13 bases lay between the germline ends. The length of the CDR3 is 15 residues. Per germline, CDR1 LNHDA and CDR2 SQIVND (reference sequence). This CDR3 reads CASSIRGGMDEKLFF. CDR3 DNA: TGTGCCAGTAGTATACGAGGGGGAATGGATGAAAAACTGTTTTTT.

The V and J genes are TRBV27 and TRBJ2-3; no definite D call. The CDR3 is 16 residues long. Germline CDR1 and CDR2: MNHEY and SMNVEV (reference sequence). The V gene lost 4 bases and the J gene lost 0 bases, with 14 bases spanning the gap. CDR3 loop: CASSSPWPPSTDTQYF. The CDR3 coding sequence is TGTGCCAGCAGTTCCCCCTGGCCACCTAGCACAGATACGCAGTATTTT.

This sequence joins TRBV4-2 and TRBJ2-3; 9 bases agree with TRBD2. Germline CDR1 reads LGHNA; CDR2 reads YNFKEQ. Losses at the gene ends were 1 base for V and 0 bases for J; bases not matched to a gene: 5. CDR3 length: 17 amino acids. The CDR3 DNA reads TGTGCCAGCAGCCAAGGGGCTAGCGGGGCTAGCACAGATACGCAGTATTTT. Its protein product is CASSQGASGASTDTQYF.

This chain uses TRBV18 with TRBJ2-5; TRBD1 agrees at 12 bases. The CDR3 sequence is 17 residues long. Germline trimming cut 0 bases from V and 5 bases from J; bases unmatched to any gene: 7. Germline CDR1 reads KGHSH; CDR2 reads LQKENI. The CDR3 DNA follows: TGTGCCAGCTCACCACCAGCGGGACAGGGGGCGAGTGAGACCCAGTACTTC. This encodes CASSPPAGQGASETQYF.

About this clone itself: One end of the junction does not line up with germline, which may come from a read error. This chain connects TRBV7-9 to TRBJ2-7; D ambiguous. This CDR3 spans 12 amino acids. Germline lookup yields CDR1 SEHNR and CDR2 FQNEAQ (reference sequence). CDR3 coding DNA: TGTTCCAGCAGCCGTTTCTCCTACGAGCAGTACTTC. Encoded protein: CSSSRFSYEQYF.

This chain joins TRBV4-2 and TRBJ2-2, with D uncertain. The CDR3 contains 17 residues. Germline CDR1 reads LGHNA; CDR2 reads YNFKEQ. V was clipped by 3 bases and J by 2 bases, with 16 bases between them. The CDR3 nucleotides read TGTGCCAGCAGCCACCAGTCGGATACTATTAACACCGGGGAGCTGTTTTTT. It translates to CASSHQSDTINTGELFF.

This clone has just a few counts. This sequence joins TRBV5-8 and TRBJ2-1; 11 bases are shared with TRBD1. Germline CDR1 reads SGHTS; CDR2 reads YDEGEE. The trim removed 4 bases at V and 7 bases at J, leaving 4 bases unmatched. This CDR3 has 14 residues. This CDR3 is CASSRDRGRNEQFF. DNA for the CDR3: TGTGCCAGCAGCCGGGACAGGGGGAGGAATGAGCAGTTCTTC. The full variable domain, rest sourced from reference TRBV5-8 and TRBJ2-1, is EAGVTQSPTHLIKTRGQQATLRCSPISGHTSVYWYQQALGLGLQFLLWYDEGEERNRGNFPPRFSGRQFPNYSSELNVNALELEDSALYLCASSRDRGRNEQFFGPGTRLTVL.